The rows below give T cell receptor beta chains drawn from one sample of a study of cytomegalovirus exposure and HLA in healthy donors. Profiled with immunoSEQ multiplex PCR; TCRdb holds only in-frame clones, not every one. The sample consists of approximately 140,000 clones, 82% of them appearing once. Sequences were obtained from PBMCs. All receptors come from a male donor in good health and CMV-seronegative. The conserved cysteine and the conserved F or W are not part of the CDR3 here. D genes are given only for firm matches.

J | D | V | CDR3
TRBJ1-1 | . | TRBV6-1 | ASSDQGLNTEAF
TRBJ2-1 | . | TRBV12-5 | ASGLVRGEQF
TRBJ2-1 | TRBD2 | TRBV7-7 | ASSLSSGVSEQF
TRBJ2-7 | . | TRBV5-4 | ASSLASGQSYEQY
TRBJ2-1 | TRBD2 | TRBV2 | AEGLAGEHEQF
TRBJ2-2 | TRBD1 | TRBV14 | ASSLGTGAGELF
TRBJ2-1 | TRBD1 | TRBV7-3 | ASSSGQGAKEQF
TRBJ2-7 | TRBD2 | TRBV7-9 | ASSLSALAGGHEQY
TRBJ1-4 | . | TRBV6-5 | ASRQNLATNEKLF
TRBJ1-5 | . | TRBV27 | ASSPGTVSNQPQH
TRBJ2-7 | . | TRBV11-2 | ASSLVGEEYEQY
TRBJ1-1 | . | TRBV30 | AWSLSGMTEAF
TRBJ2-3 | TRBD2 | TRBV7-2 | ASRPAGVTDTQY
TRBJ2-3 | TRBD2 | TRBV10-2 | ASSEVAGGLNTQY
TRBJ2-7 | . | TRBV10-3 | AIRTGTTRNEQY
TRBJ2-1 | TRBD2 | TRBV5-1 | ASSLAGRGGDEQF
TRBJ2-7 | TRBD2 | TRBV28 | ASSSIGTSGPYEQY
TRBJ2-7 | TRBD2 | TRBV27 | ASSLSGSHYEQY
TRBJ1-5 | . | TRBV2 | ASTGGRGGQPQH
TRBJ2-1 | . | TRBV7-2 | ASSFLGAAGSYNEQF
TRBJ1-3 | TRBD1 | TRBV29-1 | SAIETGGNTIY
TRBJ2-5 | TRBD2 | TRBV5-1 | ASSETGLADGETQY
TRBJ2-1 | TRBD2 | TRBV9 | ASSPSSGTHNEQF
TRBJ2-7 | TRBD2 | TRBV7-9 | SSSKTSIEQY
TRBJ2-5 | TRBD2 | TRBV11-2 | ASSHPTSGEETQY
TRBJ1-1 | . | TRBV4-1 | ASSQAAGVRTEAF
TRBJ2-7 | TRBD2 | TRBV2 | ASIPSSGNYEQY
. | . | TRBV27 | ASSLLSRRRSYEQY
TRBJ2-7 | . | TRBV18 | ASSLHTAAWDEQY
TRBJ2-3 | TRBD2 | TRBV30 | AWRTSGTADTQY
TRBJ2-1 | . | TRBV5-6 | ASSLGLDVARRQF
TRBJ2-3 | . | TRBV7-3 | ASSFGGESSTDTQY
TRBJ2-7 | . | TRBV9 | ASSVGGDSYEQY
TRBJ2-2 | . | TRBV7-6 | ASSLVGTNTGELF
TRBJ1-5 | TRBD1 | TRBV6-1 | ASSERDRVSAYSNQPQH